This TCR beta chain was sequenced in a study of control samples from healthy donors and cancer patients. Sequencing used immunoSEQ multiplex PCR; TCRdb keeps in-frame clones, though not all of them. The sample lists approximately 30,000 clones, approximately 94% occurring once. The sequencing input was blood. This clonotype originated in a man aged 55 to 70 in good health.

The CDR3 reads CASGTGTGPDEQYF. The CDR3 DNA reads TGTGCTAGTGGTACCGGGACAGGGCCCGACGAGCAGTACTTC. The chain has TRBV12-5 and TRBJ2-7; 9 nucleotides agree with TRBD1. Germline lookup yields CDR1 LGHNT and CDR2 FRNRAP. Trimming cost V 5 bases and J 5 bases; bases outside gene matches: 7. The CDR3 spans 14 residues.